The 15 T cell receptor beta chains in this list originate from one sample, sequenced in a study of shared clonotypes between healthy human individuals. Data came from immunoSEQ multiplex PCR; TCRdb stores just in-frame clones and leaves some out. The table records 2 million to 2.5 million clones, 95% of them present only once. Sequencing was carried out using naive CD4+ T cells sorted from blood. Stated subset: CD45RA+ positively selected. These receptors were obtained from a man between 18 and 35 years old in good health.

The V gene is TRBV10-3, the J gene TRBJ2-2; possible D gene TRBD1, 6 bases. The CDR3 length is 14 residues. The germline V gene encodes CDR1 ENHRY and CDR2 SYGVKD. The ends were cut back, 8 bases at V and 1 base at J, with 11 bases in the middle. CDR3 in amino acids: CAIGKGENTGELFF. The CDR3, as DNA: TGTGCCATCGGGAAGGGGGAGAACACCGGGGAGCTGTTTTTT.

The CDR3 here is CASSESSYNSPLHF. The CDR3 DNA follows: TGTGCCAGCAGTGAGAGCTCCTATAATTCACCCCTCCACTTT. The J gene is TRBJ1-6, the V gene TRBV2; the D is unclear. With 3 bases removed from V and 0 bases from J, the gap between germline ends came to 3 bases. The V gene's germline CDR1 is SNHLY and CDR2 FYNNEI. The CDR3 contains 14 residues.

J is TRBJ1-6 and V is TRBV10-1; 9 bases agree with TRBD1. The ends lost 5 bases at V and 7 bases at J; junction bases unmatched: 3. Germline-derived CDR1 and CDR2 are WNHNN and SYGVQD (reference sequence). The CDR3 is made up of 14 amino acids. The CDR3 here is CASSPGQGNSPLHF. In nucleotides, the CDR3 is TGCGCCAGCAGTCCGGGACAGGGAAATTCACCCCTCCACTTT.

This chain uses TRBV9 with TRBJ2-7, with D perhaps being TRBD1 or TRBD2 (5 bases each). This CDR3 has 14 residues. Germline loops: CDR1 SGDLS, CDR2 YYNGEE. The V gene lost 4 bases and the J gene lost 4 bases, with 15 bases spanning the gap. This chain's CDR3 is CASSPGPEGYEQYF. Here the CDR3 DNA reads TGTGCCAGCAGCCCGGGGCCCGAAGGGTACGAGCAGTACTTC.

The V gene is TRBV9, the J gene TRBJ2-3, with 15 bases matching TRBD2. Trimming at V came to 4 bases and at J to 8 bases, leaving 8 bases not matched to a gene. The CDR3 consists of 16 residues. In germline, CDR1 is SGDLS, CDR2 YYNGEE. The CDR3 loop is CASSSPPGLAGGTQYF. DNA of the CDR3: TGTGCCAGCAGCTCTCCCCCGGGACTAGCGGGGGGTACGCAGTATTTT. The whole variable domain, filled in from reference TRBV9 and TRBJ2-3, reads DSGVTQTPKHLITATGQRVTLRCSPRSGDLSVYWYQQSLDQGLQFLIQYYNGEERAKGNILERFSAQQFPDLHSELNLSSLELGDSALYFCASSSPPGLAGGTQYFGPGTRLTVL.

The rearrangement joins TRBV11-2 to TRBJ2-1, with 9 bases fitting TRBD2. The trim removed 0 bases at V and 3 bases at J, leaving 3 bases unmatched. The CDR3 sequence is 16 residues long. Germline-derived CDR1 and CDR2 are SGHAT and FQNNGV. CDR3 sequence reads: CASSLESSGIYNEQFF. DNA for the CDR3: TGTGCCAGCAGCTTAGAGTCTAGCGGGATCTACAATGAGCAGTTCTTC.

This clone appeared a single time. V gene TRBV2 combines with J gene TRBJ1-5, with TRBD1 identical over 7 bases. Unmatched junction bases numbered 7, after V lost 3 bases and J lost 5 bases. CDR3 size: 15 residues. Germline CDR1 SNHLY, CDR2 FYNNEI. The CDR3 spells CASSDPTGWDQPQHF. The CDR3 DNA reads TGTGCCAGCAGTGACCCGACAGGGTGGGATCAGCCCCAGCATTTT.

The chain has TRBV27 and TRBJ2-7, with D possibly being TRBD2 (6 bases). Germline loops: CDR1 MNHEY, CDR2 SMNVEV (reference sequence). This CDR3 region has 15 residues. Trimming removed 3 bases at V and 0 bases at J, with 12 bases between. The CDR3 loop reads CASSLRAGASYEQYF. DNA for the CDR3: TGTGCCAGCAGTTTGAGAGCGGGCGCCTCCTACGAGCAGTACTTC.

About this clone itself: Within the sample, other DNA sequences also encode this same CDR3. The chain combines TRBV5-1 with TRBJ2-2; the D is unclear. Germline CDR1 is SGHRS and CDR2 is YFSETQ. CDR3 size: 15 residues. V was trimmed by 0 bases and J by 1 base, leaving 7 bases between them. CDR3 in amino acids: CASSLGVGNTGELFF. The CDR3 nucleotides read TGCGCCAGCAGCTTGGGAGTTGGGAACACCGGGGAGCTGTTTTTT. Filled out from reference TRBV5-1 and TRBJ2-2, the complete variable domain reads KAGVTQTPRYLIKTRGQQVTLSCSPISGHRSVSWYQQTPGQGLQFLFEYFSETQRNKGNFPGRFSGRQFSNSRSEMNVSTLELGDSALYLCASSLGVGNTGELFFGEGSRLTVL.

The rearrangement uses TRBV6-1 and TRBJ1-1, with a tentative D call TRBD1 (5 bases). This CDR3 has 16 amino acids. Between the trimmed V and J ends, which lost 4 bases and 0 bases, there was a span of 15 bases. In germline, CDR1 is MNHNS, CDR2 SASEGT. The CDR3 sequence: CASSVSFRGLNTEAFF. CDR3 in DNA: TGTGCCAGCAGTGTTTCCTTTAGGGGTTTGAACACTGAAGCTTTCTTT.

The CDR3 nucleotides are TGTGCCAGCAGCTTTACGGGACATCCGGGGTACGAGCAGTACTTC. It encodes CASSFTGHPGYEQYF. V is TRBV4-2 and J is TRBJ2-7; TRBD1 might be the D (6 bases). The germline V gene has CDR1 LGHNA and CDR2 YNFKEQ. This CDR3 spans 15 amino acids. V was pared by 5 bases and J by 4 bases, with 18 bases between.

The rearrangement joins TRBV6-1 to TRBJ2-7; D might be TRBD1 (5 bases). Germline assignment: CDR1 MNHNS and CDR2 SASEGT. The CDR3 sequence is 13 residues long. The V end was cut by 6 bases, the J end by 3 bases, with 12 bases between. Here the CDR3 DNA reads TGTGCCAGCAGCCGGACATTAGACTACGAGCAGTACTTC. It is translated as CASSRTLDYEQYF.

The chain has TRBV18 and TRBJ1-4; D is uncertain. The CDR3 is made up of 14 amino acids. Germline V gene data show CDR1 as KGHSH and CDR2 as LQKENI. Trimming took 4 bases from V and 0 from J, leaving 6 bases between them. This CDR3 reads CASSLTSTNEKLFF. CDR3 nucleotide sequence: TGTGCCAGCTCACTGACCTCAACTAATGAAAAACTGTTTTTT.

V is TRBV29-1 and J is TRBJ2-7, with D maybe TRBD2 (6 bases). CDR1 is SQVTM and CDR2 is ANQGSEA in the germline V gene. The CDR3 contains 11 residues. V dropped 7 bases and J dropped 4 bases, with 11 bases sitting between them. The CDR3: CSGMGLYEQYF. The CDR3 bases are TGCAGCGGGATGGGACTGTACGAGCAGTACTTC.

The chain joins TRBV5-1 to TRBJ2-5; 7 bases match TRBD1. The V segment lost 3 bases and the J segment 5 bases; nucleotides outside the gene matches: 10. CDR3 length: 15 residues. The germline gives CDR1 SGHRS, CDR2 YFSETQ. Here the CDR3 reads CASSWLTGFGETQYF. CDR3 in DNA: TGCGCCAGCAGCTGGCTGACAGGGTTTGGGGAGACCCAGTACTTC. Together with reference TRBV5-1 and TRBJ2-5, the CDR3 gives the full variable domain: KAGVTQTPRYLIKTRGQQVTLSCSPISGHRSVSWYQQTPGQGLQFLFEYFSETQRNKGNFPGRFSGRQFSNSRSEMNVSTLELGDSALYLCASSWLTGFGETQYFGPGTRLLVL.